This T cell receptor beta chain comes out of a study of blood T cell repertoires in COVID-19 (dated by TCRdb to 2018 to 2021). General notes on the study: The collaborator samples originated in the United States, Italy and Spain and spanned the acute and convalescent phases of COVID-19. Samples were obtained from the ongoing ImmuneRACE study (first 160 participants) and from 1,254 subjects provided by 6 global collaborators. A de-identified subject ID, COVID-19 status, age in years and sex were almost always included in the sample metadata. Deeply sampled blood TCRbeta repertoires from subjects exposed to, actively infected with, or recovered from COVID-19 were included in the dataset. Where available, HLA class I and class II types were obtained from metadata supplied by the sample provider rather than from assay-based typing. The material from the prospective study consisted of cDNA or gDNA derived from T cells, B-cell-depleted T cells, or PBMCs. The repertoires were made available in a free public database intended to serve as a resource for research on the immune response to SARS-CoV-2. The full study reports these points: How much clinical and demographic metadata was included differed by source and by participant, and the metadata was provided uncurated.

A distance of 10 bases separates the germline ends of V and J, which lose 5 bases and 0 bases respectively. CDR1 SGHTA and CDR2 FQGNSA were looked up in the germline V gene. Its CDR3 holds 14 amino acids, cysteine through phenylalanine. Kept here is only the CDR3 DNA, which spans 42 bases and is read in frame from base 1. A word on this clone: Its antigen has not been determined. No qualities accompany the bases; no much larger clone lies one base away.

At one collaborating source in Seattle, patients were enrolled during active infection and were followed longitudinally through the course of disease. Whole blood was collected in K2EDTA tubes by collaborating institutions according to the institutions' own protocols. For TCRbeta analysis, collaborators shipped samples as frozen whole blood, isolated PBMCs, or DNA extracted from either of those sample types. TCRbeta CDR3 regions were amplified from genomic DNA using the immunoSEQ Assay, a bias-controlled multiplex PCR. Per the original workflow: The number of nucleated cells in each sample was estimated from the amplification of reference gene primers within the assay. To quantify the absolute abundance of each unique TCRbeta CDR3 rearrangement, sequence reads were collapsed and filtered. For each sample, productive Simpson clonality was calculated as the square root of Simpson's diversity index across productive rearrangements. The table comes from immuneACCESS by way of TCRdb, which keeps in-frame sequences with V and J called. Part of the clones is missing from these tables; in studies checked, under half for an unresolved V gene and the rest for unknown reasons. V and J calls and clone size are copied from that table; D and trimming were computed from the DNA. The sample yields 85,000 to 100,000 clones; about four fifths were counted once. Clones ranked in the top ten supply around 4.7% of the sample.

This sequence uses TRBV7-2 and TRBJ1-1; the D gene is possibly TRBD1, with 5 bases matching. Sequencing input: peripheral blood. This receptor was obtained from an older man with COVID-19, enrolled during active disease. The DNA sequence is TGTGCCAGCAGCGGGGGGAACATGAACACTGAAGCTTTCTTT. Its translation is CASSGGNMNTEAFF. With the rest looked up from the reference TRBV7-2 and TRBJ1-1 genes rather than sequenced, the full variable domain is GAGVSQSPSNKVTEKGKDVELRCDPISGHTALYWYRQSLGQGLEFLIYFQGNSAPDKSGLPSDRFSAERTGGSVSTLTIQRTQQEDSAVYLCASSGGNMNTEAFFGQGTRLTVV.